The 21 T cell receptor beta chains presented below share a single source sample, sequenced in a study of CD8 T cells in ankylosing spondylitis. Via MiXCR, TCRdb re-called the 5' RACE reads, giving one row per CDR3 protein. The sample shows some 450,000 distinct CDR3 sequences, under 20% of them seen only once. Which antigens these TCRs recognize remains unknown. Study findings and constraints: Among TCR beta sequences, a motif of roughly 8 highly homologous variants appeared characteristic of ankylosing spondylitis blood.

Sequenced: blood, either unsorted or a sorted T cell fraction (not recorded which). These receptors were obtained from a male donor with ankylosing spondylitis.

At least ten counts were recorded for this clonotype. The chain employs TRBV28 and TRBJ1-2; unclear D gene. Trimming shortened V by 2 bases and J by 4 bases, and 5 bases separated the two germline ends. In germline, CDR1 is MDHEN, CDR2 SYDVKM. The CDR3 totals 12 residues. Here the CDR3 DNA reads TGTGCCAGCAGTTTAGCCAGCTATGGCTACACCTTC. This codes for CASSLASYGYTF.

Comments on this clonotype: One end of the junction fails to match germline, which may point to a read error. The chain uses TRBV7-2 and TRBJ2-7; TRBD2 agrees at 7 bases. The CDR3 sequence is 15 residues long. Per germline, CDR1 SGHTA and CDR2 FQGNSA. CDR3 bases: TGTGCCTGCAGCTTACCCGGGGGGAGAACGGGCGAGCAGTACTTC. As protein: CACSLPGGRTGEQYF. Using reference TRBV7-2 and TRBJ2-7 for the parts outside the CDR3, the full variable domain is GAGVSQSPSNKVTEKGKDVELRCDPISGHTALYWYRQSLGQGLEFLIYFQGNSAPDKSGLPSDRFSAERTGGSVSTLTIQRTQQEDSAVYLCACSLPGGRTGEQYFGPGTRLTVT.

The chain combines TRBV6-5 with TRBJ2-1; 8 bases line up with TRBD1. Losses at the gene ends were 2 bases for V and 9 bases for J; bases not matched to a gene: 6. The CDR3 has 14 amino acids. CDR1 is MNHEY, CDR2 SVGAGI, per germline. This CDR3 is CASSYRTGNSEQFF. CDR3 coding DNA: TGTGCCAGCAGTTACAGGACAGGGAATAGTGAGCAGTTCTTC.

This clonotype was counted between two and nine times. The chain couples TRBV28 to TRBJ2-1, with 9 bases lining up with TRBD2. Trimming cost V 1 base and J 2 bases; bases outside gene matches: 6. The CDR3 has 17 amino acids. Per the germline V gene, CDR1 is MDHEN and CDR2 is SYDVKM. CDR3 nucleotide sequence: TGTGCCAGCAGTTTATTGTTCCTAGCGGGACCCTACAATGAGCAGTTCTTC. Protein: CASSLLFLAGPYNEQFF.

The sample holds a few counts of this clonotype. The chain combines TRBV5-8 with TRBJ1-4; 7 bases fit TRBD1. This CDR3 is 14 amino acids long. The V gene end was trimmed by 4 bases and the J gene end by 8 bases; junction bases not matched to a gene: 8. Germline-derived CDR1 and CDR2 are SGHTS and YDEGEE. In nucleotides, the CDR3 is TGTGCCAGCAGCCCCACCGGGACAGTAGAAAAACTGTTTTTT. This gives the protein CASSPTGTVEKLFF.

This clonotype was detected ten times or more. The chain uses TRBV12-3 or TRBV12-4 and TRBJ2-7; D remains unclear. V was trimmed by 6 bases and J by 3 bases, leaving 12 bases between them. The CDR3 runs to 13 residues. The CDR3 sequence is CASSLVPGYEQYF. CDR3 nucleotide sequence: TGTGCCAGCAGCCTTGTCCCCGGCTACGAGCAGTACTTC.

The chain has TRBV6-5 and TRBJ1-3; no clear D. This CDR3 comprises 15 residues. Trimming took 0 bases from V and 0 from J, leaving 6 bases between them. Looked up from germline, CDR1 is MNHEY and CDR2 is SVGAGI. The CDR3 reads CASSYSRRSGNTIYF. CDR3 in DNA: TGTGCCAGCAGTTACTCTCGTCGCTCTGGAAACACCATATATTTT.

The gene calls are TRBV11-2 and TRBJ2-3; no definite D call. Trimming shortened V by 1 base and J by 0 bases, and 8 bases separated the two germline ends. This CDR3 is 15 amino acids long. CDR1 SGHAT and CDR2 FQNNGV come from the germline V gene. The chain's CDR3 is CASSLGLGSTDTQYF. CDR3 nucleotides: TGTGCCAGCAGCTTAGGACTCGGTAGCACAGATACGCAGTATTTT.

A few counts support this clonotype. The rearrangement uses TRBV7-9 and TRBJ2-3, with D unclear. The V end was cut by 2 bases, the J end by 0 bases, with 9 bases between. The CDR3 contains 15 residues. Per the germline V gene, CDR1 is SEHNR and CDR2 is FQNEAQ (reference sequence). The CDR3 loop reads CASSLLGPSTDTQYF. The CDR3 DNA follows: TGTGCCAGCAGCTTACTTGGCCCTAGCACAGATACGCAGTATTTT.

The rearrangement joins TRBV29-1 to TRBJ2-1; 7 bases fit TRBD2. Per the germline V gene, CDR1 is SQVTM and CDR2 is ANQGSEA. This CDR3 contains 16 residues. V was pared by 7 bases and J by 8 bases, with 20 bases of the junction left unmatched. As DNA, the CDR3 is TGCAGCGCAGCGGCCAGGTTGGGCGGGAGTGGGCATGAGCAGTTCTTC. Protein: CSAAARLGGSGHEQFF.

The count of this clonotype is one. The CDR3 here is CASSQEVSGRANEQFF. The CDR3 bases are TGTGCCAGCAGCCAAGAGGTGAGCGGGAGGGCCAATGAGCAGTTCTTC. This chain uses TRBV3-1 with TRBJ2-1; 10 positions agree with TRBD2. Germline V gene data show CDR1 as LGHDT and CDR2 as YNNKEL (reference sequence). This CDR3 contains 16 residues. Unmatched junction bases numbered 5, after V lost 0 bases and J lost 6 bases.

The rearrangement uses TRBV6-1 and TRBJ2-3; TRBD1 aligns across 10 bases. Looked up from germline, CDR1 is MNHNS and CDR2 is SASEGT. The ends lost 7 bases at V and 4 bases at J; junction bases unmatched: 8. CDR3 length: 15 amino acids. The CDR3 coding sequence is TGTGCCAGCAACCGGGACAGGGGAGGGGCAGATACGCAGTATTTT. It encodes CASNRDRGGADTQYF.

A few counts support this clonotype. The chain couples TRBV5-1 to TRBJ1-1; D is uncertain. V lost 0 bases, J lost 0 bases, and 9 bases lay in between. Germline V gene lookup returns CDR1 SGHRS and CDR2 YFSETQ. The CDR3 runs to 15 residues. The CDR3 loop reads CASSLDMGMNTEAFF. The CDR3 DNA is TGCGCCAGCAGCTTGGATATGGGGATGAACACTGAAGCTTTCTTT.

The table lists this clonotype with a few counts. This chain connects TRBV5-1 to TRBJ2-7, with TRBD1 identical over 9 bases. CDR1 is SGHRS and CDR2 is YFSETQ in the germline V gene. V shed 4 bases and J 4 bases; nucleotides not matched to a gene: 6. This CDR3 has 14 amino acids. CDR3 residues: CASSTLQGAYEQYF. In DNA form, the CDR3 reads TGCGCCAGCAGCACCCTACAGGGGGCGTACGAGCAGTACTTC.

This chain links TRBV7-6 with TRBJ2-7; D is unclear. This CDR3 has 14 residues. V lost 2 bases to trimming and J lost 6 bases, with 14 bases between them. Germline values: CDR1 SGHVS, CDR2 FNYEAQ. The CDR3 loop reads CASSLLVGVSEQYF. The CDR3 nucleotides are TGTGCCAGCAGCTTACTGGTTGGGGTGAGCGAGCAGTACTTC.

The rearrangement uses TRBV7-8 and TRBJ1-1, with 8 positions matching TRBD1. The CDR3 extends over 16 amino acids. With V trimmed by 1 base and J by 1 base, 5 bases remained unmatched. Germline lookup yields CDR1 SGHVS and CDR2 FQNEAQ. The DNA of the CDR3 is TGTGCCAGCAGCTTAGAACCCGGGACAGGGAACACTGAAGCTTTCTTT. It codes for CASSLEPGTGNTEAFF.

This clonotype has ten or more counts. The chain is built from TRBV12-3 or TRBV12-4 and TRBJ2-3; 8 nucleotides agree with TRBD2. V lost 6 bases, J lost 15 bases, and 11 bases stayed unmatched. The CDR3 is 12 residues long. The CDR3 is CASSSRAGGFYF. CDR3 nucleotide sequence: TGTGCCAGCAGCTCCCGGGCGGGGGGTTTCTATTTT.

This clonotype was seen a few times. The chain joins TRBV10-3 to TRBJ1-3; a possible D gene is TRBD1 (5 bases). Germline assignment: CDR1 ENHRY and CDR2 SYGVKD. V was pared by 2 bases and J by 3 bases, with 11 bases between. The CDR3 totals 15 residues. The CDR3 DNA follows: TGTGCCATCAGTGAGGACAGACCGCGTGGAAACACCATATATTTT. This sequence encodes CAISEDRPRGNTIYF.

The CDR3 protein is CASSLVRGGQYF. DNA for the CDR3: TGTGCCAGCAGCTTAGTACGCGGGGGGCAGTACTTC. The chain joins TRBV13 to TRBJ2-7; 7 positions match TRBD2. There are 12 residues in the CDR3. Germline V gene sequence: CDR1 PRHDT, CDR2 FYEKMQ (reference sequence). V was pared by 1 base and J by 9 bases, with 3 bases of the junction left unmatched.

J is TRBJ2-6 and V is TRBV11-1, with D possibly called TRBD1 or TRBD2 (5 bases each). V lost 5 bases and J 0 bases, leaving 11 bases between the germline ends. The CDR3 totals 16 residues. The germline V gene encodes CDR1 SGHAT and CDR2 FQDESV (reference sequence). This CDR3 reads CASSTGGNSGANVLTF. CDR3 DNA sequence: TGTGCCAGCAGCACTGGGGGTAACTCTGGGGCCAACGTCCTGACTTTC.

This chain joins TRBV6-2 or TRBV6-3 and TRBJ2-1; a weak D match, TRBD1 (6 bases). The CDR3 covers 14 residues. The germline V gene encodes CDR1 MNHEY and CDR2 SVGEGT. V was cut by 7 bases and J by 5 bases, with 15 bases left in between. CDR3 sequence reads: CASTTGPGNNEQFF. The CDR3 bases are TGTGCCAGCACAACAGGGCCAGGAAACAATGAGCAGTTCTTC.